This T cell receptor (beta chain) appears in the sequencing data of a study of T cell responses to AZD1222 COVID-19 vaccine. Broader study findings: Only a handful of individuals given AZD1222 were seropositive at baseline. Spike-wide vaccine-associated CD4 TCRs dominated at 160-218 and 743-854. Nearly half of spike-specific TCRs reportedly target variant regions that are unmutated in the B.1.351 and B.1.1.7 variants.

Per the germline V gene, CDR1 is MNHEY and CDR2 is SVGAGI. CDR3 length: 16 amino acids. The V segment lost 2 bases and the J segment 4 bases; nucleotides outside the gene matches: 11. Sequenced by immunoSEQ multiplex PCR; TCRdb stores in-frame clones only, minus some. The repertoire consists of about 20,000 clones, with less than 90% occurring once and the leading ten covering about 16%. Only one count was recorded for this clone. Its target is unknown. This receptor was identified in an adult who received the AZD1222 COVID-19 vaccine. Material: peripheral blood, obtained 28 days after the second AZD1222 dose. V is TRBV6-5 and J is TRBJ2-7; 7 bases fit TRBD2. The CDR3 DNA reads as TGTGCCAGCAGTTACACCTGGAGCGGGGTTAGTTACGAGCAGTACTTC. This codes for CASSYTWSGVSYEQYF.